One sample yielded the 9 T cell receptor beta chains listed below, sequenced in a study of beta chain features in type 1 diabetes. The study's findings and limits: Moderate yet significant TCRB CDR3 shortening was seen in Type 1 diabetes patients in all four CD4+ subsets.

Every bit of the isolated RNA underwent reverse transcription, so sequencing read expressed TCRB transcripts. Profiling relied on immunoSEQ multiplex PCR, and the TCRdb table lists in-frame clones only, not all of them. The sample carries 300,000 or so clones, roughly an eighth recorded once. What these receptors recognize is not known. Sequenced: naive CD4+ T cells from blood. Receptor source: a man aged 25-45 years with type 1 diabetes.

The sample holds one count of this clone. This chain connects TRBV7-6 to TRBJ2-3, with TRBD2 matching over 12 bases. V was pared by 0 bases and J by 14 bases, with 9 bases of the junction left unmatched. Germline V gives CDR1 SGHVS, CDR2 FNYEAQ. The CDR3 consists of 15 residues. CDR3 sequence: CASSLALGLAGSWYF. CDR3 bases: TGTGCCAGCAGCTTAGCGCTCGGACTAGCGGGAAGTTGGTATTTT.

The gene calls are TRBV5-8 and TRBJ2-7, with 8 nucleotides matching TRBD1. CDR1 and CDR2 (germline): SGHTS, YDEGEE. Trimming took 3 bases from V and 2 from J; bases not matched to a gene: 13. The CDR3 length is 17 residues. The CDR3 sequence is CASSSHRTGTGAYEQYF. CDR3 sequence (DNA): TGTGCCAGCAGCTCGCACAGAACCGGGACAGGAGCCTACGAGCAGTACTTC.

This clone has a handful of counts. CDR3 in DNA: TGTGCCAGCAGTTTACGGGGGGGCCCGACCTACGAGCAGTACTTC. Translation: CASSLRGGPTYEQYF. The genes are TRBV28 and TRBJ2-7; 8 bases are shared with TRBD2. J was trimmed by 2 bases and V by 2 bases; bases with no gene match: 5. The germline V gene has CDR1 MDHEN and CDR2 SYDVKM. The CDR3 has 15 residues.

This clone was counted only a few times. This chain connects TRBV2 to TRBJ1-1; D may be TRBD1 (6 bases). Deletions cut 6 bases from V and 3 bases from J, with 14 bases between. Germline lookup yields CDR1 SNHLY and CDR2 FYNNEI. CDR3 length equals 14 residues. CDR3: CASSLQGEHTEAFF. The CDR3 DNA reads TGTGCCAGCAGCCTACAGGGTGAGCACACTGAAGCTTTCTTT.

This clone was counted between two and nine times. CDR3 coding DNA: TGTGCCAGCAGCTCCTACAGGGGGCAAGAGACCCAGTACTTC. This codes for CASSSYRGQETQYF. The V and J genes are TRBV7-9 and TRBJ2-5, with 8 bases matching TRBD1. Trimming at V came to 4 bases and at J to 2 bases, leaving 3 bases not matched to a gene. There are 14 residues in the CDR3. Germline-derived CDR1 and CDR2 are SEHNR and FQNEAQ (reference sequence).

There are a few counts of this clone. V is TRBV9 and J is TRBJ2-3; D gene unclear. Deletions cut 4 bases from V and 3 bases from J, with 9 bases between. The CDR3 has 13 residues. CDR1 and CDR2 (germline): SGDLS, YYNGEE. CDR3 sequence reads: CASSPTPTDTQYF. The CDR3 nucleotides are TGTGCCAGCAGCCCGACTCCTACAGATACGCAGTATTTT.

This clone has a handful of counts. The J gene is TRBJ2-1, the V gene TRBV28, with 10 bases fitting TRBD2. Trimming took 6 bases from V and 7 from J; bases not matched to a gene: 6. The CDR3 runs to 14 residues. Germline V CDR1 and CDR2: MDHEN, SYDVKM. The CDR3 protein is CASSPGLALNEQFF. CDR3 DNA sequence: TGTGCCAGCAGCCCGGGACTAGCGTTAAATGAGCAGTTCTTC. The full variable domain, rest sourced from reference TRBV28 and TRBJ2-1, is DVKVTQSSRYLVKRTGEKVFLECVQDMDHENMFWYRQDPGLGLRLIYFSYDVKMKEKGDIPEGYSVSREKKERFSLILESASTNQTSMYLCASSPGLALNEQFFGPGTRLTVL.

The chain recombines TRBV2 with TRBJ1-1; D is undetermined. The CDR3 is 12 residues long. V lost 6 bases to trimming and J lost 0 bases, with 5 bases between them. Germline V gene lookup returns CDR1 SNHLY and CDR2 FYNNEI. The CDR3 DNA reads TGTGCCAGCAGGGCGGTGAACACTGAAGCTTTCTTT. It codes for CASRAVNTEAFF.

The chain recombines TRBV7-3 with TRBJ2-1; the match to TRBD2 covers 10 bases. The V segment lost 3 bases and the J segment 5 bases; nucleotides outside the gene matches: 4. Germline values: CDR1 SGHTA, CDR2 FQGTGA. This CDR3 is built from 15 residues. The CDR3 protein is CASSFSGRMDNEQFF. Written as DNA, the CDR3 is TGTGCCAGCAGCTTTAGCGGGAGGATGGACAATGAGCAGTTCTTC.